These 32 T cell receptor beta chains originate from one sample sequenced in a study of blood T cell repertoires in COVID-19 (dated by TCRdb to 2018 to 2020). The library was produced with the immunoSEQ multiplex PCR assay. The table comes from immuneACCESS by way of TCRdb, which keeps in-frame sequences with V and J called. Part of the clones is missing from these tables; in studies checked, under half for an unresolved V gene and the rest for unknown reasons. In all, the sample holds roughly 100,000 clones, and about 80% of those were seen once. About 3.6% of the sample lies in the top ten. Sequenced sample: peripheral blood. These receptors were taken from a woman older than 75 with active or convalescent COVID-19.

CDR3 amino acids: CASTEDRLGYSNQPQHF. For the CDR3, the DNA is TGTGCCAGCACCGAGGACAGGTTAGGGTATAGCAATCAGCCCCAGCATTTT. The rearrangement links TRBV2 to TRBJ1-5; 7 nucleotides line up with TRBD1. This CDR3 spans 17 amino acids. CDR1 and CDR2 (germline): SNHLY, FYNNEI. With 7 bases clipped from V and 0 bases from J, the junction kept 12 bases outside the gene matches.

This clone has just one count. The rearrangement joins TRBV7-9 to TRBJ2-3; 14 bases line up with TRBD2. With V trimmed by 6 bases and J by 3 bases, 5 bases remained unmatched. The germline CDR1 and CDR2 sequences are SEHNR and FQNEAQ (reference sequence). The CDR3 length is 16 residues. As DNA, the CDR3 is TGTGCCAGCAGTCAAGGACTAGCGGGAGGAACAGATACGCAGTATTTT. Amino acid sequence: CASSQGLAGGTDTQYF.

This clone was observed a single time. The V and J genes are TRBV6-5 and TRBJ2-3; possibly TRBD1 for D (5 bases). V was shortened by 1 base and J by 2 bases, with 7 bases between the two germline ends. The germline V gene encodes CDR1 MNHEY and CDR2 SVGAGI. The CDR3 extends over 14 amino acids. The CDR3: CASSYLTATDTQYF. The CDR3 coding sequence is TGTGCCAGCAGTTACTTGACAGCCACAGATACGCAGTATTTT.

This clone turned up a few times. The J gene is TRBJ1-1, the V gene TRBV2; a weak D match, TRBD1 (5 bases). V was cut by 11 bases and J by 5 bases, with 12 bases left in between. The CDR3 is 11 residues long. Per the germline V gene, CDR1 is SNHLY and CDR2 is FYNNEI. The CDR3 protein is CACKQVTEAFF. DNA for the CDR3: TGTGCCTGCAAACAGGTGACTGAAGCTTTCTTT.

This clone was counted many times. The rearrangement links TRBV4-2 to TRBJ2-1, with D possibly TRBD2 on 5 matching bases. V was trimmed by 1 base and J by 7 bases, leaving 17 bases between them. The length of the CDR3 is 16 residues. CDR1 LGHNA and CDR2 YNFKEQ come from the germline V gene. CDR3 bases: TGTGCCAGCAGCCAAGGGGCTGCGAGCGGAAGAAATGAGCAGTTCTTC. Its protein product is CASSQGAASGRNEQFF.

This chain connects TRBV7-2 to TRBJ2-7; 11 bases match TRBD2. The CDR3 has 17 residues. The germline gives CDR1 SGHTA, CDR2 FQGNSA. The J segment lost 6 bases and the V segment lost 1 base, leaving 11 bases of the junction unmatched. CDR3 DNA sequence: TGTGCCAGCAGCTTAGGTAGAGGTCTAGCGGGAGGAGGCGAGCAGTACTTC. Its protein is CASSLGRGLAGGGEQYF.

The chain uses TRBV9 and TRBJ2-7, with TRBD2 matching over 11 bases. CDR1 and CDR2 from the germline V gene are SGDLS and YYNGEE. The CDR3 runs 16 residues. Germline trimming cut 2 bases from V and 2 bases from J; bases unmatched to any gene: 6. CDR3 region: CASSVGTSGSPYEQYF. CDR3 sequence (DNA): TGTGCCAGCAGCGTCGGGACTAGCGGCTCGCCCTACGAGCAGTACTTC.

In this sample, this clone turned up many times. This chain joins TRBV7-9 and TRBJ2-7; 10 bases map to TRBD2. J was trimmed by 6 bases and V by 5 bases; bases with no gene match: 7. This CDR3 has 14 residues. Germline V gives CDR1 SEHNR, CDR2 FQNEAQ (reference sequence). This chain's CDR3 is CASSASGSTGEQYF. CDR3 DNA: TGTGCCAGCAGCGCTAGCGGGAGTACGGGCGAGCAGTACTTC.

The chain links TRBV28 to TRBJ2-1; D remains unclear. CDR1 and CDR2 (germline): MDHEN, SYDVKM. Trimming took off 1 base at V and 8 bases at J, with 6 bases between the two ends. The CDR3 spans 12 residues. DNA of the CDR3: TGTGCCAGCAGTTTATCCGGGTATGAGCAGTTCTTC. Translated, it gives CASSLSGYEQFF.

The rearrangement links TRBV6-2 or TRBV6-3 to TRBJ2-1, with 10 nucleotides matching TRBD2. With V trimmed by 4 bases and J by 3 bases, 3 bases remained unmatched. This CDR3 spans 15 amino acids. Germline V lookup: CDR1 MNHEY, CDR2 SVGEGT. The CDR3 DNA is TGTGCCAGCAGTTTGGTAGCGGGAGGCTACAATGAGCAGTTCTTC. Its translation is CASSLVAGGYNEQFF.

V is TRBV7-2 and J is TRBJ1-5; D gene uncertain. The germline CDR1 and CDR2 sequences are SGHTA and FQGNSA. The CDR3 sequence is 13 residues long. Trimming removed 5 bases from V and 4 bases from J, with 9 bases in between. The CDR3 bases are TGTGCCAGCAGCCCTAACAGAAATCAGCCCCAGCATTTT. This encodes CASSPNRNQPQHF. Looking up the rest from reference TRBV7-2 and TRBJ1-5 gives the full variable domain: GAGVSQSPSNKVTEKGKDVELRCDPISGHTALYWYRQSLGQGLEFLIYFQGNSAPDKSGLPSDRFSAERTGGSVSTLTIQRTQQEDSAVYLCASSPNRNQPQHFGDGTRLSIL.

Only one count was recorded for this clone. This chain joins TRBV20-1 and TRBJ2-7, with D hard to call. Trimming left V 8 bases short and J 2 bases short, with 7 bases between. The CDR3 has 10 residues. Germline V gene data show CDR1 as DFQATT and CDR2 as SNEGSKA (reference sequence). This CDR3 is CSPDTYEQYF. The CDR3 nucleotides are TGCAGTCCTGACACCTACGAGCAGTACTTC.

V gene TRBV29-1 combines with J gene TRBJ2-3; TRBD1 is a possible D gene (6 bases). This CDR3 has 12 amino acids. CDR1 and CDR2 from the germline V gene are SQVTM and ANQGSEA. V gave up 7 bases and J gave up 1 base, with 9 bases separating them. In nucleotides, the CDR3 is TGCAGCGAACGACAGGGCACAGATACGCAGTATTTT. This encodes CSERQGTDTQYF.

CDR3 nucleotides: TGTGCCAGCAGCGTCACCCCGGACAGGGGGCGAGGTATCGATACTGAAGCTTTCTTT. Protein product: CASSVTPDRGRGIDTEAFF. The J gene is TRBJ1-1, the V gene TRBV9; 11 nucleotides line up with TRBD1. The length of the CDR3 is 19 residues. Germline assignment: CDR1 SGDLS and CDR2 YYNGEE. V lost 2 bases to trimming and J lost 5 bases; unmatched junction nucleotides: 17.

The CDR3 coding sequence is TGTGCCAGCAGAGGGGGACAGGGCCATTCACCCCTCCACTTT. This translates into CASRGGQGHSPLHF. The rearrangement links TRBV27 to TRBJ1-6; 9 positions agree with TRBD1. The CDR3 loop spans 14 amino acids. The trim removed 6 bases at V and 8 bases at J, leaving 5 bases unmatched. Looked up from germline, CDR1 is MNHEY and CDR2 is SMNVEV (reference sequence).

The J gene is TRBJ1-2, the V gene TRBV28; D perhaps matches TRBD1 (5 bases). Looked up from germline, CDR1 is MDHEN and CDR2 is SYDVKM. With 5 bases removed from V and 2 bases from J, the gap between germline ends came to 12 bases. The CDR3 totals 14 residues. CDR3 DNA sequence: TGTGCCAGCAGTGACGGGGGGATGAACTATGGCTACACCTTC. Protein sequence: CASSDGGMNYGYTF.

This sequence joins TRBV28 and TRBJ1-2, with D unclear. The germline CDR1 and CDR2 sequences are MDHEN and SYDVKM. The CDR3 consists of 14 residues. V gave up 4 bases and J gave up 2 bases, with 11 bases separating them. For the CDR3, the DNA is TGTGCCAGCAGTTATGCAGGCTTCAACTATGGCTACACCTTC. Translating it yields CASSYAGFNYGYTF.

As regards this clone: At the DNA level, this CDR3 is encoded by other sequences in the same sample as well. The rearrangement uses TRBV6-5 and TRBJ1-3; 8 nucleotides align to TRBD1. Losses at the gene ends were 2 bases for V and 2 bases for J; bases not matched to a gene: 2. This CDR3 is built from 15 residues. Germline V gene data show CDR1 as MNHEY and CDR2 as SVGAGI. CDR3 sequence: CASSYTQGAGNTIYF. DNA for the CDR3: TGTGCCAGCAGTTACACACAGGGGGCTGGAAACACCATATATTTT.

The rearrangement links TRBV9 to TRBJ2-3; possibly TRBD2 for D (5 bases). From germline, CDR1 is SGDLS and CDR2 YYNGEE. The CDR3 consists of 14 residues. V dropped 2 bases and J dropped 2 bases, with 9 bases sitting between them. The CDR3 here is CASSVGLHTDTQYF. The CDR3 nucleotides read TGTGCCAGCAGCGTCGGACTGCACACAGATACGCAGTATTTT.

This clone was picked up a small number of times. The chain carries TRBV7-8 and TRBJ2-2; D ambiguous. Germline V gene sequence: CDR1 SGHVS, CDR2 FQNEAQ. V was clipped by 3 bases and J by 7 bases, with 12 bases between them. The CDR3 has 14 amino acids. This chain's CDR3 is CASSLVALGGELFF. CDR3 bases: TGTGCCAGCAGCTTGGTAGCTTTAGGCGGGGAGCTGTTTTTT.

CDR3 DNA: TGTGCCATCAGTTACAGGGGTGAGGACACTGAAGCTTTCTTT. As protein: CAISYRGEDTEAFF. The chain joins TRBV10-3 to TRBJ1-1, with 7 bases aligning to TRBD1. V was clipped by 5 bases and J by 3 bases; unmatched bases: 6. CDR3 length: 14 amino acids. Germline V lookup: CDR1 ENHRY, CDR2 SYGVKD.

This chain links TRBV2 with TRBJ1-5, with D possibly TRBD1 on 5 matching bases. Trimming stripped 9 bases from V and 1 base from J, with 13 bases between. The CDR3 sequence is 14 residues long. The germline V gene encodes CDR1 SNHLY and CDR2 FYNNEI. The DNA for the CDR3 is TGTGCCAGTACGGTCCAGGGAAGCAATCAGCCCCAGCATTTT. Translating it yields CASTVQGSNQPQHF.

The rearrangement joins TRBV7-2 to TRBJ1-3, with D possibly matching TRBD1 (6 bases). Germline CDR1 SGHTA, CDR2 FQGNSA. The V gene lost 3 bases and the J gene lost 3 bases, with 12 bases spanning the gap. The CDR3 is 15 amino acids. The CDR3 reads CASSFGGLGGNTIYF. In nucleotides, the CDR3 is TGTGCCAGCAGCTTCGGGGGGCTGGGTGGAAACACCATATATTTT. Combining the CDR3 with reference TRBV7-2 and TRBJ1-3 gives the whole variable domain GAGVSQSPSNKVTEKGKDVELRCDPISGHTALYWYRQSLGQGLEFLIYFQGNSAPDKSGLPSDRFSAERTGGSVSTLTIQRTQQEDSAVYLCASSFGGLGGNTIYFGEGSWLTVV.

CDR3 region: CASLIGGSRQPQHF. CDR3 DNA sequence: TGTGCCAGTTTGATTGGGGGGTCTCGTCAGCCCCAGCATTTT. V usage is TRBV28 and J usage is TRBJ1-5; TRBD1 might be the D (5 bases). V lost 9 bases and J lost 6, with 18 bases in between. Germline assignment: CDR1 MDHEN and CDR2 SYDVKM. This CDR3 is built from 14 residues.

The V gene is TRBV20-1, the J gene TRBJ2-7; 9 bases map to TRBD1. Unmatched junction bases numbered 11, after V lost 3 bases and J lost 2 bases. The CDR3 covers 16 residues. Germline V gene data show CDR1 as DFQATT and CDR2 as SNEGSKA (reference sequence). The CDR3 loop reads CSASRGTGPQAYEQYF. The DNA for the CDR3 is TGCAGTGCTAGTCGTGGGACAGGGCCCCAAGCCTACGAGCAGTACTTC.

V is TRBV4-3 and J is TRBJ2-5; D is perhaps TRBD2 (6 bases). Trimming shortened V by 0 bases and J by 1 base, and 15 bases separated the two germline ends. The CDR3 contains 17 residues. CDR1 and CDR2 from the germline V gene are LGHNA and YSLEER. The CDR3 region is CASSQDAMGGLQETQYF. DNA for the CDR3: TGCGCCAGCAGCCAAGATGCAATGGGAGGTCTCCAAGAGACCCAGTACTTC.

The rearrangement uses TRBV6-5 and TRBJ2-1; 13 bases are shared with TRBD2. Per germline, CDR1 MNHEY and CDR2 SVGAGI. Trimming at V came to 6 bases and at J to 8 bases, leaving 7 bases not matched to a gene. CDR3 length: 15 residues. CDR3 sequence reads: CASRKGLAGLYEQFF. CDR3 nucleotides: TGTGCCAGCAGGAAGGGACTAGCGGGGTTATATGAGCAGTTCTTC.

This clone was seen only a few times. This rearrangement joins TRBV20-1 to TRBJ1-5; D unresolved. Germline CDR1 and CDR2: DFQATT and SNEGSKA (reference sequence). CDR3 size: 14 residues. V was shortened by 3 bases and J by 0 bases, with 9 bases between the two germline ends. The CDR3 loop is CSASGRNSNQPQHF. The DNA for the CDR3 is TGCAGTGCTAGTGGCAGAAATAGCAATCAGCCCCAGCATTTT.

With respect to this clone: Additional DNA sequences in this sample encode the identical CDR3. This chain connects TRBV7-8 to TRBJ1-5, with 9 bases matching TRBD1. This CDR3 region has 15 residues. Trimming cost V 3 bases and J 3 bases; bases outside gene matches: 3. Looked up from germline, CDR1 is SGHVS and CDR2 is FQNEAQ. CDR3 nucleotide sequence: TGTGCCAGCAGCTTGGGACAGGGTTTCAATCAGCCCCAGCATTTT. Its protein is CASSLGQGFNQPQHF.

This clone appeared once. The chain links TRBV11-3 to TRBJ2-7, with D possibly being TRBD1 (6 bases). The V end lost 6 bases, the J end lost 7 bases, and 16 bases lay between the germline ends. CDR1 is SGHNT and CDR2 is YENEEA in the germline V gene. The CDR3 is 13 residues long. As DNA, the CDR3 is TGTGCCAGCAGTCGGGCAGGGGATCGGGAGCAGTACTTC. Its protein is CASSRAGDREQYF.

Only one count was recorded for this clone. This chain uses TRBV15 with TRBJ1-5; 9 nucleotides match TRBD1. CDR3 length: 15 residues. Trimming removed 5 bases from V and 4 bases from J; junction bases left unmatched: 6. Germline-derived CDR1 and CDR2 are LNHNV and YYDKDF (reference sequence). DNA for the CDR3: TGTGCCACCAGCCGAAGGGACAGGGATAATCAGCCCCAGCATTTT. It yields the protein CATSRRDRDNQPQHF. The full variable domain, rest sourced from reference TRBV15 and TRBJ1-5, is DAMVIQNPRYQVTQFGKPVTLSCSQTLNHNVMYWYQQKSSQAPKLLFHYYDKDFNNEADTPDNFQSRRPNTSFCFLDIRSPGLGDTAMYLCATSRRDRDNQPQHFGDGTRLSIL.

A few counts support this clone. CDR3 sequence (DNA): TGTGCCAGCATCATAACCGGGATAATTCAGTACTTC. It codes for CASIITGIIQYF. This chain uses TRBV2 with TRBJ2-4, with D possibly being TRBD2 (5 bases). Germline V lookup: CDR1 SNHLY, CDR2 FYNNEI. This CDR3 region has 12 residues. V lost 7 bases, J lost 10 bases, and 14 bases lay in between. The variable domain in full, completed from reference TRBV2 and TRBJ2-4, reads EPEVTQTPSHQVTQMGQEVILRCVPISNHLYFYWYRQILGQKVEFLVSFYNNEISEKSEIFDDQFSVERPDGSNFTLKIRSTKLEDSAMYFCASIITGIIQYFGAGTRLSVL.